A selection of T cell receptor beta chains follows, all from one sample in a study of T cell repertoires in cytomegalovirus infection. TCRdb re-analysed the reads in MiXCR, keeping a single row per CDR3 protein. Among 200,000 to 300,000 distinct CDR3 sequences listed, about 13% were seen once. The sequencing sample was made of PBMCs. Source of these receptors: a human donor in good health (CMV status not recorded). Some clones in this sample may be carry-over from other donors' samples. CDR3s include the opening cysteine and the closing phenylalanine or tryptophan. D genes are given only for firm matches. Where a row states a size, it is once, few, many or the class of an expanded clone; other rows omit it.

V,D,length,size,J,CDR3,DNA
TRBV7-2,-,11,many,TRBJ2-4,CASSPGNIQYF,TGTGCCAGCAGCCCAGGAAACATTCAGTACTTC
TRBV20-1,TRBD2,13,-,TRBJ2-1,CSAVAGARNEQFF,TGCAGTGCTGTAGCGGGAGCGAGAAATGAGCAGTTCTTC
TRBV3-1,-,15,-,TRBJ1-1,CASSQAAVSNTEAFF,TGTGCCAGCAGCCAAGCGGCCGTTTCGAACACTGAAGCTTTCTTT
TRBV20-1,TRBD2,12,few,TRBJ2-5,CSAGTRQETQYF,TGCAGTGCTGGGACTAGGCAAGAGACCCAGTACTTC
TRBV25-1,-,10,many,TRBJ2-7,CARKKFSEYF,TGTGCCAGAAAAAAGTTTTCGGAGTACTTC
TRBV12-5,TRBD2,16,many,TRBJ2-3,CASGPLTAGGTDTQYF,TGTGCTAGTGGTCCCCTAACAGCGGGAGGCACAGATACGCAGTATTTT
TRBV6-2/TRBV6-3,-,12,few,TRBJ1-6,CASRMGNSPLHF,TGTGCCAGCCGAATGGGGAATTCACCCCTCCACTTT
TRBV7-2,TRBD2,17,many,TRBJ2-2,CASSLAGEGPFTGELFF,TGTGCCAGCAGCTTAGCGGGGGAGGGGCCCTTCACCGGGGAGCTGTTTTTT
TRBV29-1,-,15,many,TRBJ2-7,CSVGGSPRGFYEQYF,TGCAGCGTTGGTGGTAGCCCCCGGGGGTTTTACGAGCAGTACTTC
TRBV7-9,-,14,many,TRBJ2-3,CASSSRVVTDTQYF,TGTGCCAGCAGCTCCCGGGTGGTGACAGATACGCAGTATTTT
TRBV29-1,TRBD2,17,few,TRBJ2-7,CSVLGLAGEEVSYEQYF,TGCAGCGTCTTGGGACTAGCGGGAGAGGAAGTCTCCTACGAGCAGTACTTC
TRBV15,TRBD1,14,many,TRBJ1-5,CATTRQGSGQPQHF,TGTGCCACCACCCGACAGGGGTCCGGCCAGCCCCAGCATTTT
TRBV5-5,TRBD1,17,-,TRBJ2-7,CASSLGQGGAVYERQYF,TGTGCCAGCAGCTTGGGACAGGGGGGAGCGGTCTACGAGCGGCAGTACTTC
TRBV11-2,TRBD1,14,-,TRBJ1-2,CASRSRDRRDGYTF,TGTGCCAGCAGATCGCGGGACAGGCGAGATGGCTACACCTTC
TRBV11-2,-,15,many,TRBJ1-2,CASSRGGRIDYGYTF,TGTGCCAGCAGCCGAGGGGGACGCATAGACTATGGCTACACCTTC
TRBV7-2,-,15,-,TRBJ2-2,CASSFQAPGTGELFF,TGTGCCAGCAGCTTTCAAGCCCCGGGCACCGGGGAGCTGTTTTTT
TRBV7-3,-,11,once,TRBJ1-2,CASSMDGVYTF,TGTGCCAGCAGCATGGACGGGGTCTACACCTTC
TRBV19,-,14,few,TRBJ1-6,CASTQLVNNSPLHF,TGTGCCAGTACTCAGTTGGTGAATAATTCACCCCTCCACTTT
TRBV6-2/TRBV6-3,TRBD2,17,many,TRBJ2-7,CASRGSQLAPISYEQYF,TGTGCCAGCAGGGGATCTCAACTAGCGCCCATCTCCTACGAGCAGTACTTC
TRBV7-9,-,12,-,TRBJ1-1,CASRKGGEEAFF,TGTGCCAGCAGAAAGGGTGGCGAGGAAGCTTTCTTT
TRBV20-1,TRBD2,15,many,TRBJ2-3,CSARLAGGGTDTQYF,TGCAGTGCTAGACTAGCGGGGGGGGGCACAGATACGCAGTATTTT
TRBV4-1,TRBD2,16,-,TRBJ2-1,CASSRLPPGGEGEQFF,TGCGCCAGCAGCCGCCTCCCCCCCGGGGGGGAAGGAGAGCAGTTCTTC
TRBV10-1,-,12,many,TRBJ1-2,CASSEDRRGYTF,TGCGCCAGCAGTGAGGACAGAAGGGGCTACACCTTC
TRBV7-6,-,17,many,TRBJ2-3,CASSLETLAVPADTQYF,TGTGCCAGCAGCTTAGAGACCTTAGCGGTTCCGGCGGATACGCAGTATTTT
TRBV12-3/TRBV12-4,-,12,few,TRBJ1-5,CATGDSNQPQHF,TGTGCCACCGGGGACAGCAATCAGCCCCAGCATTTT
TRBV7-9,TRBD1,16,few,TRBJ1-4,CASSLARTGANEKLFF,TGTGCCAGCAGCTTAGCGAGGACAGGGGCTAATGAAAAACTGTTTTTT
TRBV29-1,-,14,few,TRBJ2-3,CSAAGRDGGDTQYF,TGCAGCGCCGCGGGCAGGGATGGTGGAGATACGCAGTATTTT
TRBV7-8,-,15,many,TRBJ2-1,CASSLNRGLLNEQFF,TGTGCCAGCTCCCTCAACAGGGGACTACTTAATGAGCAGTTCTTC
TRBV7-2,-,14,many,TRBJ1-1,CASSPYRVGTEAFF,TGTGCCAGCAGCCCTTACAGGGTAGGCACTGAAGCTTTCTTT
TRBV14,-,16,-,TRBJ1-4,CASSPPSGGTFKKLFF,TGTGCCAGCAGCCCCCCGTCCGGGGGAACCTTTAAAAAACTGTTTTTT
TRBV7-2,-,13,many,TRBJ1-5,CASSLEPNQPQHF,TGTGCCAGCAGCTTAGAACCTAATCAGCCCCAGCATTTT
TRBV6-1,TRBD2,15,many,TRBJ2-5,CASSYKSSGKETQYF,TGTGCCAGCAGTTATAAATCGAGCGGGAAAGAGACCCAGTACTTC
TRBV5-6,-,15,-,TRBJ1-5,CASSLRGWSNQPQHF,TGTGCCAGCAGCTTGCGGGGGTGGAGCAATCAGCCCCAGCATTTT
TRBV12-3/TRBV12-4,TRBD2,14,-,TRBJ2-3,CASSLGGERDTQYF,TGTGCCAGCAGTTTGGGAGGGGAGAGAGATACGCAGTATTTT
TRBV29-1,-,12,-,TRBJ2-7,CSGLTEPYEQYF,TGCAGCGGATTGACGGAGCCCTACGAGCAGTACTTC
TRBV7-3,-,15,few,TRBJ1-1,CASSLNGRESTEAFF,TGTGCCAGCAGCTTAAACGGCAGGGAGAGCACTGAAGCTTTCTTT
TRBV5-4,-,14,many,TRBJ1-1,CASSSMGGITEAFF,TGTGCCAGCAGCTCTATGGGGGGTATCACTGAAGCTTTCTTT
TRBV19,-,13,-,TRBJ2-1,CASSMSGLTEQFF,TGTGCCAGTAGTATGTCCGGGTTAACGGAGCAGTTCTTC
TRBV7-2,TRBD1,17,many,TRBJ1-2,CASSLYPGTVNNYGYTF,TGTGCCAGCAGCTTATACCCCGGGACAGTAAACAACTATGGCTACACCTTC
TRBV4-1,-,13,few,TRBJ1-1,CASSQDSRGEAFF,TGCGCCAGCAGCCAAGATAGTAGAGGGGAAGCTTTCTTT
TRBV9,-,14,-,TRBJ1-2,CASSNFEGIYGYTF,TGTGCCAGCTCAAATTTCGAGGGGATTTATGGCTACACCTTC
TRBV12-3/TRBV12-4,TRBD2,18,many,TRBJ2-2,CASSWTSGRGGNTGELFF,TGTGCCAGCAGTTGGACTAGCGGGAGAGGAGGGAACACCGGGGAGCTGTTTTTT
TRBV2,TRBD1,16,-,TRBJ1-6,CASSETQSGGTSPLHF,TGTGCCAGCAGTGAAACCCAATCAGGGGGAACTTCACCCCTCCACTTT
TRBV9,TRBD2,17,-,TRBJ2-1,CASSLSSGRRSYNEQFF,TGTGCCAGCAGCCTCTCTAGCGGGCGGCGCTCCTACAATGAGCAGTTCTTC
TRBV6-5,-,13,few,TRBJ2-1,CASSYSGDNEQFF,TGTGCCAGCAGTTACTCTGGGGATAATGAGCAGTTCTTC
TRBV6-6,-,13,-,TRBJ1-2,CASSSGISYGYTF,TGTGCCAGCAGCTCAGGGATTTCCTATGGCTACACCTTC
TRBV4-2,-,15,many,TRBJ2-7,CASSHGGTAVYEQYF,TGTGCCAGCAGCCACGGCGGGACAGCCGTCTACGAGCAGTACTTC
TRBV29-1,-,12,few,TRBJ2-7,CSVPGQNYEQYF,TGCAGCGTCCCAGGGCAAAATTACGAGCAGTACTTC
TRBV6-2/TRBV6-3,-,16,-,TRBJ1-1,CATQLPLGRGSTEAFF,TGTGCCACCCAGTTACCATTGGGGAGAGGAAGCACTGAAGCTTTCTTT
TRBV20-1,-,16,few,TRBJ1-1,CSARAVWTSPDTEAFF,TGCAGTGCTAGGGCGGTCTGGACTTCACCGGACACTGAAGCTTTCTTT
TRBV7-2,-,16,-,TRBJ1-4,CASSLVAMEAREKLFF,TGTGCCAGCAGCTTAGTAGCGATGGAGGCGAGGGAAAAACTGTTTTTT
TRBV2,-,13,few,TRBJ1-1,CASGGTRDTEAFF,TGTGCCAGCGGTGGGACGCGGGACACTGAAGCTTTCTTT
TRBV20-1,TRBD2,13,few,TRBJ2-1,CSAGGRQNNEQFF,TGCAGTGCAGGCGGGAGGCAGAACAATGAGCAGTTCTTC
TRBV29-1,-,14,few,TRBJ1-2,CSVIRDESNYGYTF,TGCAGCGTTATCCGGGACGAATCTAACTATGGCTACACCTTC
TRBV6-2/TRBV6-3,-,14,many,TRBJ2-7,CASSYVGNSYEQYF,TGTGCCAGCAGTTACGTCGGCAACTCCTACGAGCAGTACTTC